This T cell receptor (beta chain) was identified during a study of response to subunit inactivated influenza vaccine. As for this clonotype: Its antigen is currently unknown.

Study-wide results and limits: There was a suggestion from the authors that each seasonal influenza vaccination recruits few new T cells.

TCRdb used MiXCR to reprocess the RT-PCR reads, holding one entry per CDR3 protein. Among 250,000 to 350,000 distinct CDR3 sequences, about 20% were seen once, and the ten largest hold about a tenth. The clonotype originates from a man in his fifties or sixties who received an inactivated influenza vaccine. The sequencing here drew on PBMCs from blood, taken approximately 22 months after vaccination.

The CDR3 DNA sequence: TGTGCCAGCACAAGATTGACTAGCGGAACAGATACGCAGTATTTT. Amino acids: CASTRLTSGTDTQYF. The genes are TRBV2 and TRBJ2-3, with 9 bases matching TRBD2. Germline CDR1 and CDR2: SNHLY and FYNNEI. Losses at the gene ends were 7 bases for V and 3 bases for J; bases not matched to a gene: 8. CDR3 length equals 15 residues.